One and the same sample provided the 29 T cell receptor beta chains below, sequenced in a study of monozygotic twins with inflammatory bowel disease. TCRdb reanalyzed the 5' RACE reads and collapses them to one entry per CDR3 protein, without DNA. The sample table sets out some 400,000 distinct CDR3 sequences. The sequenced material came from blood. The receptor set was obtained from a human donor with ulcerative colitis or Crohn's disease, or a healthy co-twin of an affected twin (not recorded which).

CDR3 region: CASGPSGQTAFF. The chain employs TRBV12-5 and TRBJ1-1; TCRdb designates TRBD1, a call that cannot be tested without DNA. The CDR3 covers 12 residues. Germline lookup yields CDR1 LGHNT and CDR2 FRNRAP.

V usage is TRBV12-3 or TRBV12-4 and J usage is TRBJ1-1. The CDR3 consists of 14 residues. This CDR3 reads CASSFRSMNTEAFF.

The chain uses TRBV13 and TRBJ2-1; TCRdb selects TRBD2, and the lack of DNA leaves this call unchecked. Germline CDR1 is PRHDT and CDR2 is FYEKMQ (reference sequence). CDR3 length: 16 residues. CDR3 region: CASSLGGQRGYNEQFF. Looking up the rest from reference TRBV13 and TRBJ2-1 gives the full variable domain: AAGVIQSPRHLIKEKRETATLKCYPIPRHDTVYWYQQGPGQDPQFLISFYEKMQSDKGSIPDRFSAQQFSDYHSELNMSSLELGDSALYFCASSLGGQRGYNEQFFGPGTRLTVL.

The rearrangement joins TRBV9 to TRBJ1-4. Germline assignment: CDR1 SGDLS and CDR2 YYNGEE. The CDR3 covers 14 residues. The CDR3 here is CASSVGPTNEKLFF.

The V gene is TRBV24-1, the J gene TRBJ1-2; TCRdb returns TRBD1, unconfirmable since there is no DNA. Germline V gene lookup returns CDR1 KGHDR and CDR2 SFDVKD. CDR3 size: 12 residues. The CDR3 loop reads CATSDRGHGYTF.

The chain employs TRBV18 and TRBJ2-7; TCRdb's D call of TRBD1 is untestable without DNA. CDR3 length equals 17 residues. CDR1 KGHSH and CDR2 LQKENI come from the germline V gene. CDR3 loop: CASTPGQGVLKSYEQYF. Based on the CDR3 plus reference TRBV18 and TRBJ2-7, the full variable domain is NAGVMQNPRHLVRRRGQEARLRCSPMKGHSHVYWYRQLPEEGLKFMVYLQKENIIDESGMPKERFSAEFPKEGPSILRIQQVVRGDSAAYFCASTPGQGVLKSYEQYFGPGTRLTVT.

The chain joins TRBV20-1 to TRBJ2-3; TCRdb lists TRBD1, though no DNA is available to test this call. Germline CDR1 reads DFQATT; CDR2 reads SNEGSKA (reference sequence). The CDR3 totals 13 residues. The CDR3 reads CSAPPGGTDTQYF.

The rearrangement joins TRBV10-3 to TRBJ2-3; there is no DNA to check the TCRdb D call of TRBD1. CDR1 and CDR2 from the germline V gene are ENHRY and SYGVKD. This CDR3 comprises 13 residues. The CDR3: CAIRDRDADTQYF.

The chain combines TRBV19 with TRBJ1-1; TCRdb's D call, TRBD1, is unchecked because there is no DNA. This CDR3 region has 14 residues. Germline V lookup: CDR1 LNHDA, CDR2 SQIVND (reference sequence). CDR3 residues: CASRGAGVNTEAFF. Using reference TRBV19 and TRBJ1-1 for the parts outside the CDR3, the full variable domain is DGGITQSPKYLFRKEGQNVTLSCEQNLNHDAMYWYRQDPGQGLRLIYYSQIVNDFQKGDIAEGYSVSREKKESFPLTVTSAQKNPTAFYLCASRGAGVNTEAFFGQGTRLTVV.

The gene calls are TRBV2 and TRBJ1-5; TCRdb indicates TRBD1, and absent DNA this call remains unverified. From germline, CDR1 is SNHLY and CDR2 FYNNEI. The CDR3 extends over 14 amino acids. CDR3 loop: CASTLWGLDQPQHF.

This rearrangement joins TRBV6-1 to TRBJ2-1; as DNA is missing, the TRBD1 call by TCRdb cannot be tested. This CDR3 has 15 amino acids. CDR1 and CDR2 (germline): MNHNS, SASEGT. CDR3 amino acids: CASSERGQGAHEQFF.

This chain links TRBV5-1 with TRBJ2-1; TCRdb's D call of TRBD1 is untestable without DNA. The germline CDR1 and CDR2 sequences are SGHRS and YFSETQ. This CDR3 is 15 amino acids long. The CDR3 spells CASSPGQGLNNEQFF.

V is TRBV19 and J is TRBJ1-6. The length of the CDR3 is 14 residues. Germline-derived CDR1 and CDR2 are LNHDA and SQIVND (reference sequence). The CDR3: CASSIWQSDSPLHF.

This sequence joins TRBV18 and TRBJ1-6; there is no DNA to check the TCRdb D call of TRBD1. Germline V gene lookup returns CDR1 KGHSH and CDR2 LQKENI. The CDR3 is 15 residues long. CDR3 amino acids: CASSPGEGLSSPLHF.

The CDR3 region is CASSPSWEQYF. The chain links TRBV6-2 or TRBV6-3 to TRBJ2-7. The CDR3 has 11 residues. Germline V lookup: CDR1 MNHEY, CDR2 SVGEGT.

The chain joins TRBV29-1 to TRBJ1-3; the D gene TCRdb calls, TRBD1, cannot be checked with no DNA. The CDR3 has 15 residues. Germline V gene lookup returns CDR1 SQVTM and CDR2 ANQGSEA. The CDR3 spells CSVERQGVAGNTIYF.

This rearrangement joins TRBV5-1 to TRBJ2-1; TCRdb selects TRBD2, and the lack of DNA leaves this call unchecked. The germline V gene encodes CDR1 SGHRS and CDR2 YFSETQ. This CDR3 comprises 15 residues. CDR3 in amino acids: CASRRGPRGYNEQFF.

This chain links TRBV12-3 or TRBV12-4 with TRBJ1-1; no DNA is available, so the TRBD1 call from TCRdb remains unchecked. The CDR3 is 20 residues long. The CDR3 region is CASRPRDRGLLGRMNTEAFF.

V is TRBV7-2 and J is TRBJ1-6; TCRdb proposes TRBD1, but this gene call is untestable without DNA. This CDR3 contains 14 residues. Germline lookup yields CDR1 SGHTA and CDR2 FQGNSA. CDR3 loop: CASSPGGAGKPLHF.

The chain couples TRBV27 to TRBJ1-2; TCRdb proposes TRBD1, but this gene call is untestable without DNA. Germline V gene data show CDR1 as MNHEY and CDR2 as SMNVEV (reference sequence). The CDR3 extends over 14 amino acids. This CDR3 reads CASSLTGIHYGYTF.

V is TRBV6-1 and J is TRBJ1-1; the TCRdb D gene call, TRBD1, has no DNA to confirm it. CDR3 length: 13 residues. Germline V lookup: CDR1 MNHNS, CDR2 SASEGT. The CDR3 loop reads CASSDRGSTEAFF.

The rearrangement joins TRBV7-6 to TRBJ2-5. Per the germline V gene, CDR1 is SGHVS and CDR2 is FNYEAQ. This CDR3 comprises 11 residues. The CDR3 protein is CASSSLGTQYF.

The CDR3 here is CASSRDRTVGELFF. This chain connects TRBV5-1 to TRBJ2-2; TCRdb's D call of TRBD1 is untestable without DNA. Germline CDR1 SGHRS, CDR2 YFSETQ. This CDR3 is built from 14 residues.

This chain connects TRBV6-2 or TRBV6-3 to TRBJ2-2. The CDR3 contains 13 residues. Looked up from germline, CDR1 is MNHEY and CDR2 is SVGEGT. CDR3: CASRLQTPGELFF.

V gene TRBV9 combines with J gene TRBJ2-7; as DNA is missing, the TRBD2 call by TCRdb cannot be tested. Germline CDR1 is SGDLS and CDR2 is YYNGEE. This CDR3 spans 14 amino acids. CDR3 amino acids: CASSVDSGTYEQYF.

The V gene is TRBV12-3 or TRBV12-4, the J gene TRBJ2-2; without DNA, the TCRdb call of TRBD2 cannot be checked. This CDR3 region has 14 residues. This CDR3 reads CASTTSTNTGELFF.

V is TRBV15 and J is TRBJ2-5; the D gene TCRdb calls, TRBD2, cannot be checked with no DNA. This CDR3 has 13 amino acids. Germline CDR1 and CDR2: LNHNV and YYDKDF (reference sequence). CDR3 amino acids: CATSRDSKGLANF.

The chain is built from TRBV4-2 and TRBJ1-2. CDR1 is LGHNA, CDR2 YNFKEQ, per germline. This CDR3 is built from 14 residues. CDR3 sequence reads: CASSHEGGPHYYTF.

V and J are TRBV10-2 and TRBJ2-2. The CDR3 totals 14 residues. Germline-derived CDR1 and CDR2 are WSHSY and SAAADI. The CDR3 protein is CASSELGNTGELFF.